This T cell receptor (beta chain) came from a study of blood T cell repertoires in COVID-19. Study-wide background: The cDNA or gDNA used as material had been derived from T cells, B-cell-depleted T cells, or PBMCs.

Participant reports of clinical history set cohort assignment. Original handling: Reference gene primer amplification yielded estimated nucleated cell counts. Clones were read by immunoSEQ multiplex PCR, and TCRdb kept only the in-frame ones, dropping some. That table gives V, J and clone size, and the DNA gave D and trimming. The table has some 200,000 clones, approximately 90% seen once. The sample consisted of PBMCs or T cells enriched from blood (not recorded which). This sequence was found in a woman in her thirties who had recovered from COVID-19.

The chain's CDR3 is CASSQGRGTAFQETQYF. CDR3 DNA sequence: TGTGCCAGCAGCCAAGGTCGTGGGACAGCCTTCCAAGAGACCCAGTACTTC. V gene TRBV14 combines with J gene TRBJ2-5; 7 bases are shared with TRBD1. J gave up 1 base and V 1 base, and 9 bases lay outside the gene matches. The CDR3 contains 17 residues. Germline V CDR1 and CDR2: SGHDN, FVKESK.